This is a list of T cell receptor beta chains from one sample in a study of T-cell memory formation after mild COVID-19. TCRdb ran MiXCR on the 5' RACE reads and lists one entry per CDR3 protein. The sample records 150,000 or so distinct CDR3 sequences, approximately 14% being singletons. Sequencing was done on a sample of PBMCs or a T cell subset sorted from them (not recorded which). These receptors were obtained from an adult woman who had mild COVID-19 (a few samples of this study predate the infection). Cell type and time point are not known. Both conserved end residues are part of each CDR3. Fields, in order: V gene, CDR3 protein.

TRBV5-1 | CASSLVGFGSTDTQYF
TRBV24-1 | CATSDEGSYNEQFF
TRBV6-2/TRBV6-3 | CASSRAGGDNEQFF
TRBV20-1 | CSVRGENWYEQYF
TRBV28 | CASSLGGSPAKNIQYF
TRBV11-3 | CASSSGLREQFF
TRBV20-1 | CSAPGNTEAFF
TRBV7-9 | CASSSSGLAGTGELFF
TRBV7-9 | CASSPLAGGTSREANVLTF
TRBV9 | CASSVGWQGIYEQYF
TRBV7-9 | CASISAEGTYNEQFF
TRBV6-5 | CASRPGTGVTEQYF
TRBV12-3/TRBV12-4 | CASSPKGQGSYGYTF
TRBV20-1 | CSASGSGQETQYF
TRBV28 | CASSSDIRQYF
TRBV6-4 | CASSDSTSGGDTQYF
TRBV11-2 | CASSFYRGSTDTQYF
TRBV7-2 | CASSPARGFEETQYF
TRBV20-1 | CSAATSAGGPHEQYF
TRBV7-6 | CASSLTTSGRVYEQYF
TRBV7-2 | CASSLSHPGSSGANVLTF
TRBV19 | CASFQPRDTEAFF
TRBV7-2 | CASSPARSVSYEQYF
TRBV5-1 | CASNPSGRPQNF
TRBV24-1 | CATSDPGTTLCNEQFF
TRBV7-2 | CASSLVARTYEQYF
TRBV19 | CASSMYLIGQGLMHEQYF
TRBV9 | CASSVSTRTLTDTQYF
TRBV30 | CAWSRGTPYEQYF
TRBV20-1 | CSARANVHSRINYGYTF
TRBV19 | CASVDRGSSGNTIYF
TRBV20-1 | CSATPRLMNTEAFF
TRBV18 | CASSPTGLALGGYTF
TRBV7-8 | CASTRQGTMNTEAFF
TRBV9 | CASSVELATGELFF
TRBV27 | CASSPTYPYEQYF
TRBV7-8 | CASSLDSGGINTDTQYF
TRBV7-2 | CASSLGGTLNIQYF
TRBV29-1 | CSVEGVASGSLPNTGELFF
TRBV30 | CAWSDRTNEKLFF
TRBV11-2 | CASSSVRQVYEQYF